This entry lists 2 T cell receptor beta chains sequenced from one sample in a study of spatial heterogeneity in lung cancer. TCRdb re-called the 5' RACE reads with MiXCR, one entry per CDR3 protein. Of approximately 500 distinct CDR3 sequences listed, around three fifths are singletons. Findings of the study overall: Counts that tracked tumor mutation counts were those of expanded intratumoral alpha and beta TCRs.

The time point is: sample taken at primary tumor resection. Their specific antigens are unknown. Specimen: lung tumor tissue, collected at surgery. The source of these receptors is a male donor with early-stage non-small cell lung cancer.

On this clonotype: Since it is a stray read in a library aimed at alpha chains, this beta chain has a size that is not meaningful. The rearrangement joins TRBV9 to TRBJ2-2; 7 positions match TRBD2. The V segment lost 4 bases and the J segment 1 base; nucleotides outside the gene matches: 7. Germline V gene data show CDR1 as SGDLS and CDR2 as YYNGEE. This CDR3 is 16 amino acids long. DNA for the CDR3: TGTGCCAGCAGCCCAAGAGCGGGGATGAACACCGGGGAGCTGTTTTTT. It codes for CASSPRAGMNTGELFF.

Comments on this clonotype: The size of this beta chain means little, since it is a stray read in a library made for alpha chains. V usage is TRBV12-3 or TRBV12-4 and J usage is TRBJ2-3; D unresolved. The V end lost 1 base, the J end lost 0 bases, and 2 bases lay between the germline ends. The CDR3 totals 13 residues. The CDR3 DNA sequence: TGTGCCAGCAGTTTAGGCAGCACAGATACGCAGTATTTT. Protein: CASSLGSTDTQYF.